The 25 T cell receptor beta chains given below trace back to one sample, sequenced in a study of CD8+ T cells in alopecia areata (dated by TCRdb to 2016 to 2019). Library preparation was by the immunoSEQ multiplex PCR assay. RNA was extracted from all samples and reverse transcribed into cDNA as template for TCR sequencing. Sourced from immuneACCESS, this table was stored by TCRdb with only in-frame sequences that have V and J called. A share of the clones is absent; for the studies checked, an unresolved V gene accounts for under half, and the remainder has no known explanation. This sample is represented by about 110,000 clones; around 59% of them were singletons. The top ten constitute around a fifth of the sample. Sequenced sample: CD8+ T cells sorted from blood. These receptors came from a human donor in good health.

Many counts were recorded for this clone. This chain connects TRBV4-2 to TRBJ2-3, with a possible D match to TRBD2 (6 bases). From germline, CDR1 is LGHNA and CDR2 YNFKEQ. V shed 6 bases and J shed 2 bases, with 18 bases lying between them. The length of the CDR3 is 16 residues. As DNA, the CDR3 is TGTGCCAGCAGTCCCGGGGCTGGAGGGGCCACAGATACGCAGTATTTT. As protein: CASSPGAGGATDTQYF.

CDR3 sequence: CASRAGTSYGYTF. CDR3 sequence (DNA): TGTGCCAGCAGGGCCGGGACTAGCTATGGCTACACCTTC. The rearrangement links TRBV2 to TRBJ1-2, with a tentative D call TRBD1 (5 bases). Between the trimmed V and J ends, which lost 6 bases and 4 bases, there was a span of 12 bases. Germline V gene sequence: CDR1 SNHLY, CDR2 FYNNEI. This CDR3 region has 13 residues.

The chain links TRBV29-1 to TRBJ2-2; no clear D gene. Per germline, CDR1 SQVTM and CDR2 ANQGSEA. Trimming removed 4 bases from V and 3 bases from J, with 6 bases in between. The CDR3 is made up of 12 amino acids. The CDR3 region has the DNA TGCAGCGTTGGGCTAGACACCGGGGAGCTGTTTTTT. This sequence encodes CSVGLDTGELFF.

The rearrangement joins TRBV25-1 to TRBJ2-5, with D possibly TRBD2 on 6 matching bases. Trimming stripped 6 bases from V and 5 bases from J, with 13 bases between. Germline V gene data show CDR1 as MGHDK and CDR2 as SYGVNS. CDR3 size: 13 residues. For the CDR3, the DNA is TGTGCCAGCAGCGGGGGTTGGCTGGAGACCCAGTACTTC. Amino acid sequence: CASSGGWLETQYF.

The chain combines TRBV9 with TRBJ2-3; perhaps TRBD1 as D (5 bases). The CDR3 totals 13 residues. Germline lookup yields CDR1 SGDLS and CDR2 YYNGEE. Trimming left V 5 bases short and J 0 bases short, with 7 bases between. The CDR3 is CASRGASTDTQYF. CDR3 DNA sequence: TGTGCCAGCAGAGGGGCTAGCACAGATACGCAGTATTTT.

V usage is TRBV5-4 and J usage is TRBJ1-2, with a possible D match to TRBD1 (6 bases). The germline gives CDR1 SGHNT, CDR2 YYREEE (reference sequence). The CDR3 has 14 residues. Trimming pared 4 bases from V and 1 base from J, leaving 11 bases between. In DNA form, the CDR3 reads TGTGCCAGCAGCGCCGGACAGAATAACTATGGCTACACCTTC. Its translation: CASSAGQNNYGYTF.

Points on this clone: A read error may account for a junction end that differs from germline. The chain has TRBV29-1 and TRBJ1-1, with D unresolved. The CDR3 spans 13 residues. Germline CDR1 SQVTM, CDR2 ANQGSEA. The DNA for the CDR3 is TGCAGCGTTGAAACGGTACGGAACCCTGAAGCTTTCTTT. It is translated as CSVETVRNPEAFF.

The J gene is TRBJ2-3, the V gene TRBV25-1, with D perhaps assigned TRBD1 or TRBD2 (5 bases each). Germline CDR1 and CDR2: MGHDK and SYGVNS. The CDR3 totals 16 residues. The V and J ends lost 2 bases and 3 bases respectively, with 15 bases between them. This CDR3 is CASSERDANTTDTQYF. Written as DNA, the CDR3 is TGTGCCAGCAGTGAAAGGGACGCCAATACTACAGATACGCAGTATTTT.

This clone was detected only once. This chain uses TRBV5-1 with TRBJ1-2, with 12 bases fitting TRBD1. Germline lookup yields CDR1 SGHRS and CDR2 YFSETQ. V shed 7 bases and J 3 bases; nucleotides not matched to a gene: 7. This CDR3 is built from 15 residues. In nucleotides, the CDR3 is TGCGCCAGCGGGACAGGGGGCGGTTCGGACTATGGCTACACCTTC. It yields the protein CASGTGGGSDYGYTF. Together with reference TRBV5-1 and TRBJ1-2, the CDR3 gives the full variable domain: KAGVTQTPRYLIKTRGQQVTLSCSPISGHRSVSWYQQTPGQGLQFLFEYFSETQRNKGNFPGRFSGRQFSNSRSEMNVSTLELGDSALYLCASGTGGGSDYGYTFGSGTRLTVV.

The chain carries TRBV19 and TRBJ1-5; no firm D call. CDR1 LNHDA and CDR2 SQIVND come from the germline V gene (reference sequence). The CDR3 extends over 12 amino acids. V gave up 3 bases and J gave up 9 bases, with 9 bases separating them. The CDR3 protein is CASSIGDLPQHF. DNA for the CDR3: TGTGCCAGTAGTATCGGCGATCTGCCCCAGCATTTT.

The gene calls are TRBV28 and TRBJ1-2; D not resolved. Germline V CDR1 and CDR2: MDHEN, SYDVKM. This CDR3 is 14 amino acids long. The V end was cut by 8 bases, the J end by 4 bases, with 17 bases between. The CDR3 region is CASRPHITIYGYTF. As DNA, the CDR3 is TGTGCCAGCCGCCCGCATATCACAATCTATGGCTACACCTTC.

This clone appeared a few times. The chain links TRBV6-5 to TRBJ2-2; D gene unclear. CDR3 length equals 13 residues. Trimming removed 2 bases at V and 2 bases at J, with 3 bases between. The V gene's germline CDR1 is MNHEY and CDR2 SVGAGI. CDR3 bases: TGTGCCAGCAGTTACGCCAACACCGGGGAGCTGTTTTTT. Translating gives CASSYANTGELFF.

The chain is built from TRBV4-1 and TRBJ1-6; no reliable D call. V lost 1 base and J 7 bases, leaving 11 bases between the germline ends. Germline lookup yields CDR1 MGHRA and CDR2 YSYEKL. This CDR3 is 15 amino acids long. CDR3 protein: CASSQGPSPNSPLHF. CDR3 sequence (DNA): TGCGCCAGCAGCCAAGGTCCATCCCCCAATTCACCCCTCCACTTT.

The chain carries TRBV30 and TRBJ2-2; D possibly corresponds to TRBD2 (5 bases). Per the germline V gene, CDR1 is GTSNPN and CDR2 is SVGIG (reference sequence). The CDR3 sequence is 15 residues long. V was shortened by 0 bases and J by 6 bases, with 14 bases between the two germline ends. The CDR3 DNA sequence: TGTGCCTGGAGTGTACGGGGTTTATCGTCCGGGGAGCTGTTTTTT. It translates to CAWSVRGLSSGELFF.

This clone was counted only a few times. The chain carries TRBV7-2 and TRBJ2-5, with 8 bases aligning to TRBD2. The J segment lost 5 bases and the V segment lost 1 base, leaving 3 bases of the junction unmatched. Germline values: CDR1 SGHTA, CDR2 FQGNSA. This CDR3 region has 14 residues. CDR3 sequence: CASSLGSGAETQYF. CDR3 DNA: TGTGCCAGCAGCTTAGGTAGCGGGGCCGAGACCCAGTACTTC.

The chain employs TRBV18 and TRBJ2-5; D call uncertain. Trimming shortened V by 0 bases and J by 4 bases, and 9 bases separated the two germline ends. The germline gives CDR1 KGHSH, CDR2 LQKENI. The CDR3 consists of 14 residues. DNA of the CDR3: TGTGCCAGCTCACCACCGTCTAGTCCAGAGACCCAGTACTTC. Its protein product is CASSPPSSPETQYF.

This clone was recorded a few times. The chain recombines TRBV29-1 with TRBJ1-2, with TRBD1 matching 7 bases. This CDR3 comprises 15 residues. Germline loops: CDR1 SQVTM, CDR2 ANQGSEA. The trim removed 6 bases at V and 4 bases at J, leaving 14 bases unmatched. The CDR3: CSVVDAQGTSYGYTF. The CDR3 nucleotides read TGCAGCGTCGTAGACGCACAGGGGACGAGCTATGGCTACACCTTC.

This clone appeared a few times. The V and J genes are TRBV7-6 and TRBJ2-5, with D perhaps TRBD1 (5 bases). There are 14 residues in the CDR3. Germline CDR1 reads SGHVS; CDR2 reads FNYEAQ. Trimming took 5 bases from V and 0 from J, leaving 10 bases between them. CDR3 nucleotides: TGTGCCAGCAGCACGACAGTTTACCAAGAGACCCAGTACTTC. Residues: CASSTTVYQETQYF. The variable domain in full, completed from reference TRBV7-6 and TRBJ2-5, reads GAGVSQSPRYKVTKRGQDVALRCDPISGHVSLYWYRQALGQGPEFLTYFNYEAQQDKSGLPNDRFSAERPEGSISTLTIQRTEQRDSAMYRCASSTTVYQETQYFGPGTRLLVL.

The chain has TRBV29-1 and TRBJ1-2, with a tentative D call TRBD1 (6 bases). The CDR3 sequence is 14 residues long. CDR1 is SQVTM, CDR2 ANQGSEA, per germline. The V gene lost 4 bases and the J gene lost 0 bases, with 12 bases spanning the gap. CDR3 sequence reads: CSVGQGPTNYGYTF. The CDR3 DNA reads as TGCAGCGTTGGGCAGGGGCCGACTAACTATGGCTACACCTTC.

This clone was seen a handful of times. The rearrangement joins TRBV2 to TRBJ2-7, with unresolved D. The CDR3 runs to 14 residues. Between the trimmed V and J ends, which lost 6 bases and 3 bases, there was a span of 15 bases. The germline gives CDR1 SNHLY, CDR2 FYNNEI. The CDR3 sequence is CASSDEIRSYEQYF. In DNA, the CDR3 is TGTGCCAGCAGCGACGAGATCAGGAGCTACGAGCAGTACTTC.

This clone was counted only a few times. The CDR3 reads CASRNPGTSGGSSYNEQFF. CDR3 coding DNA: TGTGCCAGCAGAAACCCCGGGACTAGCGGGGGGAGCTCCTACAATGAGCAGTTCTTC. V gene TRBV2 combines with J gene TRBJ2-1, with 15 bases lining up with TRBD2. The V segment lost 6 bases and the J segment 0 bases; nucleotides outside the gene matches: 9. The CDR3 is 19 amino acids. Germline V gene sequence: CDR1 SNHLY, CDR2 FYNNEI.

V gene TRBV15 combines with J gene TRBJ2-3, with TRBD2 identical over 9 bases. CDR3 length: 17 residues. V was clipped by 0 bases and J by 8 bases; unmatched bases: 12. Germline lookup yields CDR1 LNHNV and CDR2 YYDKDF (reference sequence). CDR3 bases: TGTGCCACCAGCAGAGATCCTATCGGGCGGGGGGGCTTTACGCAGTATTTT. Translated: CATSRDPIGRGGFTQYF.

This clone was seen a few times. The J gene is TRBJ2-3, the V gene TRBV13; 11 nucleotides line up with TRBD2. The CDR3 consists of 16 residues. Germline assignment: CDR1 PRHDT and CDR2 FYEKMQ (reference sequence). V dropped 3 bases and J dropped 6; count of bases not matched to a gene: 8. The CDR3 loop is CASSFGSGGASDTQYF. Here the CDR3 DNA reads TGTGCCAGCAGCTTTGGTAGCGGGGGGGCATCGGATACGCAGTATTTT.

This sequence joins TRBV15 and TRBJ2-1; 9 bases match TRBD1. After removal of 5 bases from V and 5 bases from J, the junction contained 4 bases not matched to a gene. This CDR3 region has 14 residues. Germline values: CDR1 LNHNV, CDR2 YYDKDF (reference sequence). This CDR3 reads CATSSWTGDNEQFF. The CDR3 nucleotides are TGTGCCACCAGCTCCTGGACAGGGGACAATGAGCAGTTCTTC.

The V gene is TRBV11-2, the J gene TRBJ2-5, with 16 bases aligning to TRBD2. The V gene end was trimmed by 4 bases and the J gene end by 3 bases; junction bases not matched to a gene: 11. The length of the CDR3 is 19 residues. Germline CDR1 SGHAT, CDR2 FQNNGV. CDR3 residues: CASSSAPGLAGGNEETQYF. The DNA for the CDR3 is TGTGCCAGCAGCTCCGCTCCGGGACTAGCGGGGGGGAACGAAGAGACCCAGTACTTC.